A selection of T cell receptor beta chains follows, all from one sample in a study of vaccination effects on CD4 cells after COVID-19. Their target antigens are unknown. Only in-frame clones appear in the TCRdb table, and some are missing; sequencing was by immunoSEQ multiplex PCR. This sample yields roughly 53,000 clones, of which 75% to 85% are seen a single time; just over 6% belongs to the top ten. The sequences come from CD4+ T cells from PBMCs cultured with HCoV-OC43 spike peptides, collected before COVID-19 vaccination. Receptors were obtained from a human donor who received a COVID-19 vaccine. CDR3s include the opening cysteine and the closing phenylalanine or tryptophan. A D gene is named only where the DNA matches it firmly. Size is omitted from some rows. Given values are once, few, many or a class for expanded clones.

>TRBJ2-2|TRBV5-1|TRBD1|.
CASSLQGTGELFF
TGCGCCAGCAGCTTACAGGGGACCGGGGAGCTGTTTTTT
>TRBJ2-3|TRBV11-3|.|few
CASSLMASASTDTQYF
TGTGCCAGCAGCTTAATGGCCTCGGCTAGCACAGATACGCAGTATTTT
>TRBJ1-5|TRBV6-5|.|.
CASRTRQESNQPQHF
TGTGCCAGCAGGACCAGACAGGAGAGCAATCAGCCCCAGCATTTT
>TRBJ1-2|TRBV7-2|.|.
CASSAGAHYGYTF
TGTGCCAGCAGCGCCGGGGCACACTATGGCTACACCTTC
>TRBJ2-2|TRBV13|TRBD1|.
CASSFWTGPNTGELFF
TGTGCCAGCAGCTTCTGGACAGGCCCGAACACCGGGGAGCTGTTTTTT
>TRBJ1-1|TRBV30|.|.
CASKGPLNTEAFF
TGTGCCTCTAAGGGACCTTTGAACACTGAAGCTTTCTTT
>TRBJ2-2|TRBV14|.|few
CASSQVRSAGERGELFF
TGTGCCAGCAGCCAAGTAAGGTCGGCAGGGGAGCGAGGGGAGCTGTTTTTT
>TRBJ1-2|TRBV6-6|.|.
CASSYSERGGQGYTF
TGTGCCAGCAGTTACTCGGAGAGGGGAGGTCAGGGCTACACCTTC
>TRBJ1-1|TRBV10-2|.|.
CASSDYSGTEAFF
TGCGCCAGCAGTGATTATTCGGGGACTGAAGCTTTCTTT
>TRBJ1-3|TRBV6-5|.|few
CASSYSSVGNTIYF
TGTGCCAGCAGTTACTCGAGTGTTGGAAACACCATATATTTT
>TRBJ2-1|TRBV24-1|TRBD1|.
CATSDRTGAPYNEQFF
TGTGCCACCAGTGACCGGACAGGGGCCCCTTACAATGAGCAGTTCTTC
>TRBJ2-3|TRBV6-2/TRBV6-3|.|.
CASSSARGANTDTQYF
TGTGCCAGCAGTTCCGCTCGCGGGGCCAACACAGATACGCAGTATTTT
>TRBJ1-2|TRBV11-2|.|.
CASSLGGAGAYGYTF
TGTGCCAGCAGCTTAGGCGGCGCGGGTGCCTATGGCTACACCTTC
>TRBJ1-2|TRBV2|TRBD1|.
CASSGQGGNGYTF
TGTGCCAGCAGCGGACAGGGAGGGAACGGCTACACCTTC
>TRBJ2-4|TRBV6-2/TRBV6-3|.|.
CASSYSRPGGSGLENIQYF
TGTGCCAGCAGTTACTCCAGGCCCGGGGGCAGCGGGTTGGAAAACATTCAGTACTTC
>TRBJ2-1|TRBV11-2|TRBD1|.
CASSIPGGAGYNEQFF
TGTGCCAGCAGCATTCCAGGGGGCGCGGGCTACAATGAGCAGTTCTTC
>TRBJ1-3|TRBV30|.|few
CAWSTSSVSRNTIYF
TGTGCCTGGAGTACCTCCAGCGTTTCTAGAAACACCATATATTTT
>TRBJ2-1|TRBV3-1/TRBV3-2|TRBD2|.
CASSQGRQAGGSLNEQFF
TGTGCCAGCAGCCAAGGAAGGCAAGCGGGGGGATCGCTTAATGAGCAGTTCTTC
>TRBJ1-4|TRBV4-2|.|few
CASSQDGQGHEKLFF
TGTGCCAGCAGCCAAGATGGGCAGGGTCACGAAAAACTGTTTTTT
>TRBJ1-4|TRBV5-4|.|.
CASSLGGSLQEKLFF
TGTGCCAGCAGTCTGGGGGGATCATTACAGGAAAAACTGTTTTTT
>TRBJ1-1|TRBV11-1|TRBD1|few
CASSFRDRADTEAFF
TGTGCCAGCAGCTTCCGAGACAGGGCTGACACTGAAGCTTTCTTT
>TRBJ2-4|TRBV5-4|.|.
CASSFGGQAGNIQYF
TGTGCCAGCAGCTTCGGGGGCCAGGCTGGAAACATTCAGTACTTC
>TRBJ2-5|TRBV11-2|TRBD2|.
CASSLSSGGAPTQYF
TGTGCCAGCAGCTTAAGCAGCGGGGGGGCCCCGACCCAGTACTTC
>TRBJ2-2|TRBV2|.|.
CASSWDSGELFF
TGTGCCAGCAGTTGGGACTCCGGGGAGCTGTTTTTT
>TRBJ2-1|TRBV9|TRBD2|.
CASGLAGGLYNEQFF
TGTGCCAGCGGACTAGCGGGGGGACTATACAATGAGCAGTTCTTC
>TRBJ1-1|TRBV5-1|.|.
CASSRVFGAEAFF
TGCGCCAGCAGCCGGGTCTTCGGCGCTGAAGCTTTCTTT
>TRBJ1-1|TRBV6-5|TRBD1|.
CASSSTQGTNTEAFF
TGTGCCAGCAGTTCCACACAGGGGACGAACACTGAAGCTTTCTTT
>TRBJ1-2|TRBV2|.|.
CASSENPEYGYTF
TGTGCCAGCAGTGAAAACCCCGAATATGGCTACACCTTC
>TRBJ2-5|TRBV30|.|.
CAWTLGRRQETQYF
TGTGCCTGGACCTTAGGCCGGAGGCAAGAGACCCAGTACTTC
>TRBJ1-1|TRBV6-1|.|.
CASSDLFGGRAEAFF
TGTGCCAGCAGTGACCTTTTTGGGGGCCGGGCTGAAGCTTTCTTT
>TRBJ1-5|TRBV6-6|.|.
CASSPVVGSLDQPQHF
TGTGCCAGCAGCCCAGTTGTGGGTAGCTTAGATCAGCCCCAGCATTTT
>TRBJ2-1|TRBV2|TRBD1|.
CASSDRGSYNEQFF
TGTGCCAGCAGTGACAGGGGGTCCTACAATGAGCAGTTCTTC
>TRBJ1-2|TRBV19|.|.
CASSIDYRVNYGYTF
TGTGCCAGTAGTATAGACTATAGGGTAAACTATGGCTACACCTTC
>TRBJ1-2|TRBV7-9|.|.
CASSLLQGGNYGYTF
TGTGCCAGCAGCTTACTGCAGGGAGGGAACTATGGCTACACCTTC
>TRBJ2-3|TRBV6-1|.|.
CASSGGYTPSTDTQYF
TGTGCCAGCAGTGGGGGATACACACCTTCCACAGATACGCAGTATTTT
>TRBJ1-5|TRBV19|.|.
CASSIDRSNQPQHF
TGTGCCAGTAGTATAGACAGGAGCAATCAGCCCCAGCATTTT
>TRBJ1-6|TRBV3-1/TRBV3-2|.|.
CASSQAGVGSPLHF
TGTGCCAGCAGCCAAGCTGGGGTAGGTTCACCCCTCCACTTT
>TRBJ1-3|TRBV5-1|.|.
CASSLAEGNTIYF
TGCGCCAGCAGCTTGGCCGAGGGAAACACCATATATTTT
>TRBJ1-2|TRBV4-1|.|.
CASSRGRALGYGYTF
TGCGCCAGCAGCCGCGGTCGGGCTCTGGGCTATGGCTACACCTTC
>TRBJ2-3|TRBV2|.|.
CASSLLLDTQYF
TGTGCCAGCAGCCTCTTGTTGGATACGCAGTATTTT
>TRBJ2-3|TRBV7-2|.|.
CASSLGRQGGTQYF
TGTGCCAGCAGCTTGGGGCGGCAGGGGGGTACGCAGTATTTT
>TRBJ2-5|TRBV9|.|.
CASSAAGGRGMETQYF
TGTGCCAGCAGCGCCGCCGGGGGGCGCGGGATGGAGACCCAGTACTTC
>TRBJ1-2|TRBV3-1/TRBV3-2|.|few
CASSQDLTRRYTF
TGTGCCAGCAGCCAAGATCTTACCCGACGCTACACCTTC
>TRBJ2-1|TRBV2|.|.
CASSEGLGGRFF
TGTGCCAGCAGTGAAGGTTTGGGGGGCAGGTTCTTC
>TRBJ2-5|TRBV11-2|.|.
CASSLALRLGRETQYF
TGTGCCAGCAGCTTAGCACTAAGACTTGGCCGGGAGACCCAGTACTTC
>TRBJ1-1|TRBV5-1|.|.
CASSLAGKGGRTEAFF
TGCGCCAGCAGCTTGGCCGGTAAGGGGGGTCGGACTGAAGCTTTCTTT
>TRBJ2-3|TRBV5-4|.|few
CASSLGDTDTQYF
TGTGCCAGCAGCTTAGGGGACACAGATACGCAGTATTTT
>TRBJ1-2|TRBV12-3/TRBV12-4|.|.
CASSSTGLYGYTF
TGTGCCAGCAGTTCTACAGGGCTCTATGGCTACACCTTC
>TRBJ1-2|TRBV28|TRBD1|few
CASSLYRDRAQTF
TGTGCCAGCAGTTTATATCGGGACAGGGCCCAGACCTTC
>TRBJ1-3|TRBV6-6|.|.
CASSPERAGTSGNTIYF
TGTGCCAGCAGTCCCGAAAGAGCAGGAACCTCTGGAAACACCATATATTTT
>TRBJ2-3|TRBV5-1|TRBD2|.
CASSPGTSFGTQYF
TGCGCCAGCAGCCCCGGGACTAGTTTCGGTACGCAGTATTTT
>TRBJ1-2|TRBV7-2|.|.
CASSRGGGAYGYTF
TGTGCCAGCAGCCGGGGAGGTGGGGCCTATGGCTACACCTTC
>TRBJ1-2|TRBV27|.|once
CASRSSGRAYGYTF
TGTGCCAGCAGGAGCTCGGGTCGGGCCTATGGCTACACCTTC